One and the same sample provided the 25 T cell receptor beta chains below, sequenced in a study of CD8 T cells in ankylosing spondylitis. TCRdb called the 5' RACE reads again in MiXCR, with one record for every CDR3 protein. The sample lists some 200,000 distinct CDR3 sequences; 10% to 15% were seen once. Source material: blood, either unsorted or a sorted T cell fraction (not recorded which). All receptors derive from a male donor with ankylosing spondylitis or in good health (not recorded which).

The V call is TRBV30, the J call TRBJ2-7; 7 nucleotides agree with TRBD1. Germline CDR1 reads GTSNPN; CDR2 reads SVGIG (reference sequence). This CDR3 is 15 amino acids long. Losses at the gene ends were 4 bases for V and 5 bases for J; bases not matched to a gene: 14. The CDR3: CAWTEKQGLGNEQYF. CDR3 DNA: TGTGCCTGGACCGAAAAACAGGGGCTGGGTAACGAGCAGTACTTC.

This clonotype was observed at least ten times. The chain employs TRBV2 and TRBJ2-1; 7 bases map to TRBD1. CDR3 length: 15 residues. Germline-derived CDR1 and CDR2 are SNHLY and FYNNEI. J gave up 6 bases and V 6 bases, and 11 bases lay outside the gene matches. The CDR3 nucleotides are TGTGCCAGCAGGACCACAGGGGTCTCTAGCAATGAGCAGTTCTTC. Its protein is CASRTTGVSSNEQFF.

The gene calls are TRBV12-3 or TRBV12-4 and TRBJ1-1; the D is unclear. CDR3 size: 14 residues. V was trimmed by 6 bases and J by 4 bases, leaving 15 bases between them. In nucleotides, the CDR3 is TGTGCCAGCAGATCGCTAAGCGCGGGCACTGAAGCTTTCTTT. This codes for CASRSLSAGTEAFF.

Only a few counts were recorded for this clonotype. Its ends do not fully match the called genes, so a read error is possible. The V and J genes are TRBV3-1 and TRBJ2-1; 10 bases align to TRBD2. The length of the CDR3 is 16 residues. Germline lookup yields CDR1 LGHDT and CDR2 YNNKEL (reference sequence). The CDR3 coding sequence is TGTGCCACCAGCCAAGTAGCGGGGGGCTCCTACAATGAGCAGTTCTTC. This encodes CATSQVAGGSYNEQFF.

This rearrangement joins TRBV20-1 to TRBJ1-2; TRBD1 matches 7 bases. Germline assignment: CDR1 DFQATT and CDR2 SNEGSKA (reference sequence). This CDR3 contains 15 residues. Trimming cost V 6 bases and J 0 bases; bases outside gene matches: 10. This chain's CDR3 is CSAELWDSSNYGYTF. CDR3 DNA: TGCAGTGCCGAGCTTTGGGACAGTTCTAACTATGGCTACACCTTC.

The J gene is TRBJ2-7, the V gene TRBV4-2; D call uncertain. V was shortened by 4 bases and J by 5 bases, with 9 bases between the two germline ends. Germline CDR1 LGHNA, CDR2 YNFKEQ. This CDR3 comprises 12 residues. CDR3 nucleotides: TGTGCCAGCAGCCTCGGCCCCAACGAGCAGTACTTC. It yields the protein CASSLGPNEQYF.

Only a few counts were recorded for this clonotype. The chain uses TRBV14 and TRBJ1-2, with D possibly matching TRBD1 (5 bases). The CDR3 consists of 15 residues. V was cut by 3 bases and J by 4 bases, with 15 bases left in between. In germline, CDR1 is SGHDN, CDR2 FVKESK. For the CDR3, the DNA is TGTGCCAGCAGCCACCGATTGACAGACCCCTATGGCTACACCTTC. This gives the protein CASSHRLTDPYGYTF.

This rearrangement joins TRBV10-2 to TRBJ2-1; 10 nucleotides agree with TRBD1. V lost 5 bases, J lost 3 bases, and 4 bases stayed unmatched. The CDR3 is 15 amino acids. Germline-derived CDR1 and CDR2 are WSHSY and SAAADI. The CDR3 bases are TGCGCCAGCAGTTTCGGGACAGGGGTCTACAATGAGCAGTTCTTC. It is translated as CASSFGTGVYNEQFF.

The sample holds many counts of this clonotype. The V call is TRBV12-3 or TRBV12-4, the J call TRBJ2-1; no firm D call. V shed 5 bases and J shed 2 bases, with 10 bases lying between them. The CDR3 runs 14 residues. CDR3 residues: CASSPAITYNEQFF. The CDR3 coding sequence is TGTGCCAGCAGTCCGGCAATAACCTACAATGAGCAGTTCTTC.

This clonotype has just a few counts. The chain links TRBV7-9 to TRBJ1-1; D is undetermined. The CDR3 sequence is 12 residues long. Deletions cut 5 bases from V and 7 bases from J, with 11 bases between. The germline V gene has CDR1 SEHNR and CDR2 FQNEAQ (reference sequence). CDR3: CASSPPDFEAFF. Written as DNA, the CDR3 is TGTGCCAGCAGCCCGCCCGACTTTGAAGCTTTCTTT.

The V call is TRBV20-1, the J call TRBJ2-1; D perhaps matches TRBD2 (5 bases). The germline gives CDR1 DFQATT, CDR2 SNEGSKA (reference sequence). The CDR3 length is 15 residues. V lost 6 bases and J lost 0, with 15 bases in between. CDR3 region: CSAHPRALSYNEQFF. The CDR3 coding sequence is TGCAGTGCCCACCCGAGGGCCCTCTCCTACAATGAGCAGTTCTTC.

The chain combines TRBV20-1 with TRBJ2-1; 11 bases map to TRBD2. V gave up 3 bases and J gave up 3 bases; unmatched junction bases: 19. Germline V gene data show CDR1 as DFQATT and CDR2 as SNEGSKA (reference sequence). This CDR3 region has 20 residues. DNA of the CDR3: TGCAGTGCTAGGATGGGGGAACTAGCGGGAGTTGGGGGGTACTACAATGAGCAGTTCTTC. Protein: CSARMGELAGVGGYYNEQFF.

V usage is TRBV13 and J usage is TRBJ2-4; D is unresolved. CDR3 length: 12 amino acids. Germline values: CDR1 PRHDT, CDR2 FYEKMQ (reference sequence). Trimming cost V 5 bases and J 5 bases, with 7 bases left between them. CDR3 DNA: TGTGCCAGCAGCCTCCGGGAAAACATTCAGTACTTC. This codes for CASSLRENIQYF.

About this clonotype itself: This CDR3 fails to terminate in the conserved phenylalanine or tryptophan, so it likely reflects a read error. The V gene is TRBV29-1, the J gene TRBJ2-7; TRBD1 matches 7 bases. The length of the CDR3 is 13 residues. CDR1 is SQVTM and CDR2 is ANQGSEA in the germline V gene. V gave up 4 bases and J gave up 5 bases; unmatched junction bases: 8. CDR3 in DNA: TGCAGCGTTGCGCCCTTAGGGGGCGACGAGCAGTACCTC. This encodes CSVAPLGGDEQYL.

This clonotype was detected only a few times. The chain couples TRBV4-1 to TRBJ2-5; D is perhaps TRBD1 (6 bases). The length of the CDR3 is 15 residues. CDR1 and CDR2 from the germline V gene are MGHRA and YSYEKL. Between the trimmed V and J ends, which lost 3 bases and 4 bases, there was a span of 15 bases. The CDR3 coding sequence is TGCGCCAGCAGCCAGCCCAGGGGAGTCGGAGAGACCCAGTACTTC. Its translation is CASSQPRGVGETQYF.

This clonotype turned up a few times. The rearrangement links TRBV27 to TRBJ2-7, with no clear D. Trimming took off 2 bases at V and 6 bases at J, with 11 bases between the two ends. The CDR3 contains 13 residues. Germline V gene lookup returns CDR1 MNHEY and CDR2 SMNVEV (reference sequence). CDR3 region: CASSLLSGGEQYF. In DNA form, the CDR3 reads TGTGCCAGCAGTTTACTCTCGGGCGGCGAGCAGTACTTC.

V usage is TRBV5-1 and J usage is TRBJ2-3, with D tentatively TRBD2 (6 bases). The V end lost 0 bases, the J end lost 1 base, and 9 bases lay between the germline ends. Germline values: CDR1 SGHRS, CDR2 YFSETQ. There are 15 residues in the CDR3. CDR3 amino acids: CASSLAPGGTDTQYF. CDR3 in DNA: TGCGCCAGCAGCTTGGCCCCGGGGGGCACAGATACGCAGTATTTT.

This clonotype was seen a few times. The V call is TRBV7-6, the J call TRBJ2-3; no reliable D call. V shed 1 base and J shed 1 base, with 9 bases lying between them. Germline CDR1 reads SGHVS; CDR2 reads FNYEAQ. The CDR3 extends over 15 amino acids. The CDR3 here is CASSLVLSGTDTQYF. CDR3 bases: TGTGCCAGCAGCTTAGTTCTCTCGGGCACAGATACGCAGTATTTT. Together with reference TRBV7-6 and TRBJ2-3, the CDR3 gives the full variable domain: GAGVSQSPRYKVTKRGQDVALRCDPISGHVSLYWYRQALGQGPEFLTYFNYEAQQDKSGLPNDRFSAERPEGSISTLTIQRTEQRDSAMYRCASSLVLSGTDTQYFGPGTRLTVL.

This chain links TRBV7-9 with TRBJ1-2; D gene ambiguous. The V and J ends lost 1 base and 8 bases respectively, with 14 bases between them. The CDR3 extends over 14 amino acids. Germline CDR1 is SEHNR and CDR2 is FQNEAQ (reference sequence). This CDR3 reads CASSLDSVSEGYTF. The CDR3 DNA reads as TGTGCCAGCAGCTTAGATTCGGTATCGGAGGGCTACACCTTC.

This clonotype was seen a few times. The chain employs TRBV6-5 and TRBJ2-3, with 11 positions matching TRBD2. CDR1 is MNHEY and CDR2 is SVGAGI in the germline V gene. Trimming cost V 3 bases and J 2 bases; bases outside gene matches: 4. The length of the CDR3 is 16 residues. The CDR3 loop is CASSYTGLADTDTQYF. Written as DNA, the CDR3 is TGTGCCAGCAGTTATACGGGACTAGCGGACACAGATACGCAGTATTTT.

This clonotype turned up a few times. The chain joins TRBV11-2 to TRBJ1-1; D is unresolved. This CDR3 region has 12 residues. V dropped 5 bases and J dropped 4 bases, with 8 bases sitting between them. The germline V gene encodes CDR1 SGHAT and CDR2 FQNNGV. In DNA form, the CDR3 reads TGTGCCAGCAGCATTCAGAGCACTGAAGCTTTCTTT. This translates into CASSIQSTEAFF.

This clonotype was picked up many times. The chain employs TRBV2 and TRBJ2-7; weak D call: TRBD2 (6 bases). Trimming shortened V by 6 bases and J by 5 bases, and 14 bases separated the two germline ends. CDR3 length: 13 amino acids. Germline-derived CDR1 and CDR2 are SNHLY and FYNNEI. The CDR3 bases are TGTGCCAGCAGCCCCGGAGGGTTCAACGAGCAGTACTTC. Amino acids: CASSPGGFNEQYF.

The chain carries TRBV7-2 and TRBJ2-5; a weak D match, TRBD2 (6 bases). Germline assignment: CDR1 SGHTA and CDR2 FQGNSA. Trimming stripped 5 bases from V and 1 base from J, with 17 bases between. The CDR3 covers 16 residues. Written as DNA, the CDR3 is TGTGCCAGCAGCCCTTTCGGAGCGGGCCCCCAAGAGACCCAGTACTTC. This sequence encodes CASSPFGAGPQETQYF. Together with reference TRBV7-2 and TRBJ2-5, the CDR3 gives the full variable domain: GAGVSQSPSNKVTEKGKDVELRCDPISGHTALYWYRQSLGQGLEFLIYFQGNSAPDKSGLPSDRFSAERTGGSVSTLTIQRTQQEDSAVYLCASSPFGAGPQETQYFGPGTRLLVL.

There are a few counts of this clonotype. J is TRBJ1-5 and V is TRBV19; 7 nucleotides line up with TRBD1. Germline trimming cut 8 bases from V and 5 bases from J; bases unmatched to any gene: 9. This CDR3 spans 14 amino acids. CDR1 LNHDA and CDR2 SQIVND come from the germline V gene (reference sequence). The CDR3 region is CASARDSSYQPQHF. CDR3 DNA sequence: TGTGCCAGTGCCCGGGACAGCAGTTATCAGCCCCAGCATTTT.

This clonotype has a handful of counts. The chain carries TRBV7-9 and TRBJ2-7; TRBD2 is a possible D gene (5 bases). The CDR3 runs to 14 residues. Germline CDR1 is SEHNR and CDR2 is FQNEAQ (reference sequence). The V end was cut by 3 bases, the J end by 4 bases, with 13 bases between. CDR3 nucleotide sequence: TGTGCCAGCAGCTTTGGACTCCAGCCTTACGAGCAGTACTTC. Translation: CASSFGLQPYEQYF.